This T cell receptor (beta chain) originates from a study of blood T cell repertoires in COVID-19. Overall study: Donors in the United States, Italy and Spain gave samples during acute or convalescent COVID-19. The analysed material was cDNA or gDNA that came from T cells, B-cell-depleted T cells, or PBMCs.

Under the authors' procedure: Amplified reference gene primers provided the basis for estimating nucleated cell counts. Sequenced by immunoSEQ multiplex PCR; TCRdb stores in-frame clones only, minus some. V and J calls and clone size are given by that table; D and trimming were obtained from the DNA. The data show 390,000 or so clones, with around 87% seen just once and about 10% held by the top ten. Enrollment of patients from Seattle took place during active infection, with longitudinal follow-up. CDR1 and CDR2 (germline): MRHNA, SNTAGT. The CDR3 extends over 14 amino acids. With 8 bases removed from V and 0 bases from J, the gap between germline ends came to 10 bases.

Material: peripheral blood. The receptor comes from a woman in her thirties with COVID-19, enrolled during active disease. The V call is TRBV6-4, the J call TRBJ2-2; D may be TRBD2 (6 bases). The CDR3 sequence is CASGGTPNTGELFF. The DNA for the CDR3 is TGTGCCAGCGGAGGGACTCCGAACACCGGGGAGCTGTTTTTT.